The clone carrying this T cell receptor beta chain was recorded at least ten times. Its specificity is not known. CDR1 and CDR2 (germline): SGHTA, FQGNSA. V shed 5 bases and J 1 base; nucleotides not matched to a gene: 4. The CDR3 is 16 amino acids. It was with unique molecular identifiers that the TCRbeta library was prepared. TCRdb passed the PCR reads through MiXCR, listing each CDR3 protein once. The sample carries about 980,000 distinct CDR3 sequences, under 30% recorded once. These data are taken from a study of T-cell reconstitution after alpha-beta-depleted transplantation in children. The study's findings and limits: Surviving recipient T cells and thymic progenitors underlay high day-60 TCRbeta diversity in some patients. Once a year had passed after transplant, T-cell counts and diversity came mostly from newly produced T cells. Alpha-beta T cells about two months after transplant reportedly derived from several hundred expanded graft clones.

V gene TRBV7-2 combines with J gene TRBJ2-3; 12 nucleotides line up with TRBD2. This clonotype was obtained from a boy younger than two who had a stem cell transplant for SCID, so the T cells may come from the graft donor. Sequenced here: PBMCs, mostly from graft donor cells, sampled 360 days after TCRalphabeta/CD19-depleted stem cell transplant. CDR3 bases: TGTGCCAGCAGCCTGAGACTAGCGGGGGGCACAGATACGCAGTATTTT. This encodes CASSLRLAGGTDTQYF.